Presented here are 10 T cell receptor beta chains from one specimen sequenced in a study of T-cell reconstitution after alpha-beta-depleted transplantation in children. Unique molecular identifiers were incorporated during preparation of the TCRbeta library. TCRdb re-analysed the PCR reads in MiXCR, keeping a single row per CDR3 protein. Altogether 200,000 or so distinct CDR3 sequences are present, about 8.7% being singletons, with the ten largest covering under 40%. The starting material was PBMCs, mostly from graft donor cells, obtained 360 days after TCRalphabeta/CD19-depleted stem cell transplant. These TCRs come from a male patient under 10 years old who had a stem cell transplant for acute myeloid leukemia, so the T cells may come from the graft donor.

About this clonotype itself: A much larger clone lies a single base off, so this may be a read error. This chain connects TRBV5-1 to TRBJ2-1; 7 bases fit TRBD2. The CDR3 totals 16 residues. Germline trimming cut 6 bases from V and 1 base from J; bases unmatched to any gene: 10. The V gene's germline CDR1 is SGHRS and CDR2 YFSETQ. In nucleotides, the CDR3 is TGCGCCAGCACTACTAGCGTGCTCGGTTCCTACAATGAGCAGTTCTTC. Residues: CASTTSVLGSYNEQFF.

The table lists this clonotype with a few counts. V and J are TRBV7-9 and TRBJ2-1; D perhaps matches TRBD2 (6 bases). This CDR3 spans 16 amino acids. CDR1 is SEHNR and CDR2 is FQNEAQ in the germline V gene (reference sequence). V lost 7 bases to trimming and J lost 1 base, with 17 bases between them. CDR3 nucleotide sequence: TGTGCCAGCATATCAACTATAGGGACTTCCTACAATGAGCAGTTCTTC. It is translated as CASISTIGTSYNEQFF.

The rearrangement uses TRBV7-2 and TRBJ2-7; D is uncertain. From germline, CDR1 is SGHTA and CDR2 FQGNSA. The CDR3 extends over 15 amino acids. The V end lost 2 bases, the J end lost 3 bases, and 14 bases lay between the germline ends. DNA for the CDR3: TGTGCCAGCAGCTTAAGCCCCCAGACTCTCTACGAGCAGTACTTC. It codes for CASSLSPQTLYEQYF.

The table lists this clonotype with many counts. The genes are TRBV5-1 and TRBJ2-7, with 7 positions matching TRBD1. Trimming cost V 0 bases and J 0 bases; bases outside gene matches: 3. This CDR3 has 15 residues. Germline-derived CDR1 and CDR2 are SGHRS and YFSETQ. CDR3 nucleotides: TGCGCCAGCAGCTTGGAACCAGGGGGCTCCTACGAGCAGTACGTC. It is translated as CASSLEPGGSYEQYV.

This clonotype appeared a few times. The J gene is TRBJ2-7, the V gene TRBV7-9, with D perhaps TRBD2 (6 bases). Between the trimmed V and J ends, which lost 0 bases and 7 bases, there was a span of 16 bases. The CDR3 is 15 residues long. The germline V gene has CDR1 SEHNR and CDR2 FQNEAQ (reference sequence). The CDR3 is CASSLANTGTSEQYF. The DNA for the CDR3 is TGTGCCAGCAGCTTAGCAAACACCGGGACTTCTGAGCAGTACTTC. Looking up the rest from reference TRBV7-9 and TRBJ2-7 gives the full variable domain: DTGVSQNPRHKITKRGQNVTFRCDPISEHNRLYWYRQTLGQGPEFLTYFQNEAQLEKSRLLSDRFSAERPKGSFSTLEIQRTEQGDSAMYLCASSLANTGTSEQYFGPGTRLTVT.

This clonotype was detected many times. The chain combines TRBV12-3 or TRBV12-4 with TRBJ2-5, with a tentative D call TRBD2 (5 bases). The CDR3 is 12 residues long. The V and J ends lost 3 bases and 5 bases respectively, with 7 bases between them. The CDR3 loop reads CASSLGVETQYF. The CDR3 DNA reads TGTGCCAGCAGTTTGGGAGTGGAGACCCAGTACTTC.

This clonotype was detected many times. The chain recombines TRBV12-3 or TRBV12-4 with TRBJ2-5; 9 bases align to TRBD2. V lost 7 bases and J lost 3; bases outside the gene matches: 6. This CDR3 has 14 residues. The CDR3 bases are TGTGCCAGCAAGGAACTAGCGGGCGAAGAGACCCAGTACTTC. Translation: CASKELAGEETQYF.

This clonotype is deemed medium-sized. The chain combines TRBV12-3 or TRBV12-4 with TRBJ2-7, with 9 positions matching TRBD1. Losses at the gene ends were 5 bases for V and 6 bases for J; bases not matched to a gene: 5. The CDR3 consists of 13 residues. CDR3 protein: CASSGQGTVEQYF. The CDR3 coding sequence is TGTGCCAGCAGTGGACAGGGGACAGTCGAGCAGTACTTC.

This clonotype was seen at least ten times. The J gene is TRBJ2-3, the V gene TRBV5-1; 11 bases are a match to TRBD2. This CDR3 is 16 amino acids long. CDR1 is SGHRS, CDR2 YFSETQ, per germline. J was trimmed by 0 bases and V by 2 bases; bases with no gene match: 2. CDR3 sequence: CASSFSSGGSTDTQYF. In nucleotides, the CDR3 is TGCGCCAGCAGCTTCTCTAGCGGGGGGAGCACAGATACGCAGTATTTT. The entire variable domain, with the rest obtained from reference TRBV5-1 and TRBJ2-3, is as follows: KAGVTQTPRYLIKTRGQQVTLSCSPISGHRSVSWYQQTPGQGLQFLFEYFSETQRNKGNFPGRFSGRQFSNSRSEMNVSTLELGDSALYLCASSFSSGGSTDTQYFGPGTRLTVL.

The rearrangement uses TRBV7-9 and TRBJ2-1; 9 bases are a match to TRBD2. V trimming: 2 bases; J trimming: 9 bases; junction bases outside the gene matches: 8. The CDR3 is 15 amino acids. Looked up from germline, CDR1 is SEHNR and CDR2 is FQNEAQ (reference sequence). CDR3 nucleotide sequence: TGTGCCAGCAGCTTATGGCGGGAGGGCCGGCGTGAGCAGTTCTTC. It yields the protein CASSLWREGRREQFF.